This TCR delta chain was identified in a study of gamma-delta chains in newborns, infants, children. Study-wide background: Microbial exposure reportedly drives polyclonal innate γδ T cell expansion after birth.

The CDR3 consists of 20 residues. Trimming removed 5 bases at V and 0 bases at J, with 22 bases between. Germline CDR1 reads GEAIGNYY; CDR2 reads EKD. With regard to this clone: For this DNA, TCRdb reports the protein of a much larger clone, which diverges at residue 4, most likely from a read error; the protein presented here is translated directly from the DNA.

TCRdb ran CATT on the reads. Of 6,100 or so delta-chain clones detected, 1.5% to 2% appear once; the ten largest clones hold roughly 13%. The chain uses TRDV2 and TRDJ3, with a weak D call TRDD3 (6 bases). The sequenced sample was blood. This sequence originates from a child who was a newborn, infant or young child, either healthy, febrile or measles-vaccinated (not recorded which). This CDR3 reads CACGAILWGASSWDTRQMFF. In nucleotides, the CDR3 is TGTGCCTGTGGCGCGATCCTTTGGGGGGCGAGCTCCTGGGACACCCGACAGATGTTTTTC.